What follows are 15 T cell receptor beta chains derived from one specimen sequenced in a study of blood T cell repertoires in COVID-19 (TCRdb year 2020). Libraries were built with the immunoSEQ multiplex PCR assay. The source is immuneACCESS, and TCRdb retained only in-frame sequences with V and J called. Part of the clones is not carried over; for the studies checked, unresolved V genes explain less than half of this, and the remainder is unexplained. The sample contains around 110,000 clones, about four fifths of them found a single time. Around 4.2% of the sample is in the top ten clones. The sequencing input was PBMCs or T cells enriched from blood (not recorded which). Source of these receptors: a woman aged 25 to 39 who had recovered from COVID-19.

This chain connects TRBV7-2 to TRBJ2-7; D unclear. The germline V gene has CDR1 SGHTA and CDR2 FQGNSA. This CDR3 has 13 amino acids. V lost 1 base and J 3 bases, leaving 7 bases between the germline ends. CDR3 loop: CASSLVSGYEQYF. CDR3 bases: TGTGCCAGCAGCTTAGTGAGTGGCTACGAGCAGTACTTC.

A word on this clone: At one end, the junction sequence differs from germline, possibly due to a read error. This chain links TRBV13 with TRBJ1-2, with 7 bases that match TRBD1. The CDR3 has 11 residues. The V gene's germline CDR1 is PRHDT and CDR2 FYEKMQ (reference sequence). CDR3 sequence (DNA): TGTGCCAGCAGCTTAGAGGACAGGCGACACTTC. This gives the protein CASSLEDRRHF. Full variable domain (outside the CDR3, taken from reference TRBV13 and TRBJ1-2): AAGVIQSPRHLIKEKRETATLKCYPIPRHDTVYWYQQGPGQDPQFLISFYEKMQSDKGSIPDRFSAQQFSDYHSELNMSSLELGDSALYFCASSLEDRRHFGSGTRLTVV.

The chain combines TRBV19 with TRBJ1-5; tentatively, D is TRBD1 (5 bases). V was clipped by 10 bases and J by 7 bases, with 14 bases between them. Germline V gives CDR1 LNHDA, CDR2 SQIVND (reference sequence). CDR3 length equals 12 residues. CDR3 sequence reads: CATHRRGQPQHF. In DNA form, the CDR3 reads TGTGCCACCCACAGGCGTGGACAGCCCCAGCATTTT.

V and J are TRBV5-5 and TRBJ1-3; D remains ambiguous. The CDR3 sequence is 15 residues long. Trimming pared 0 bases from V and 0 bases from J, leaving 7 bases between. CDR1 and CDR2 from the germline V gene are SGHKS and YYEKEE (reference sequence). CDR3 in amino acids: CASSLAGYSGNTIYF. The CDR3 DNA follows: TGTGCCAGCAGCTTGGCCGGTTACTCTGGAAACACCATATATTTT.

The CDR3 nucleotides read TGTGCCAGTAGTACAACCGGGACTCGGACTGAAGCTTTCTTT. Residues: CASSTTGTRTEAFF. The chain recombines TRBV19 with TRBJ1-1, with TRBD1 as a possible D gene (5 bases). Germline CDR1 and CDR2: LNHDA and SQIVND (reference sequence). Trimming stripped 4 bases from V and 5 bases from J, with 14 bases between. The CDR3 consists of 14 residues.

V and J are TRBV25-1 and TRBJ2-5, with 9 bases identical to TRBD1. The CDR3 is 16 residues long. With 6 bases clipped from V and 0 bases from J, the junction kept 8 bases outside the gene matches. The germline CDR1 and CDR2 sequences are MGHDK and SYGVNS. CDR3 DNA: TGTGCCAGCAGGCCTACAGGGGGCAATTACCAAGAGACCCAGTACTTC. Translated, it gives CASRPTGGNYQETQYF.

This rearrangement joins TRBV25-1 to TRBJ2-7, with TRBD2 matching 10 bases. The V gene's germline CDR1 is MGHDK and CDR2 SYGVNS. CDR3 length equals 15 residues. Trimming took 4 bases from V and 7 from J; bases not matched to a gene: 10. CDR3 DNA: TGTGCCAGCAGTGGGCAGGGACTAGCGAGTGGGGAGCAGTACTTC. The encoded protein is CASSGQGLASGEQYF.

The J gene is TRBJ1-4, the V gene TRBV27; tentatively, D is TRBD1 (5 bases). The CDR3 spans 15 residues. CDR1 is MNHEY, CDR2 SMNVEV, per germline (reference sequence). The V and J ends lost 0 bases and 7 bases respectively, with 12 bases between them. Here the CDR3 DNA reads TGTGCCAGCAGTTTATCCGCCAGGAGGGGTGAAAAACTGTTTTTT. Translated, it gives CASSLSARRGEKLFF.

CDR3 region: CASSYGAAAGNTIYF. DNA of the CDR3: TGTGCCAGCAGTTACGGGGCAGCCGCTGGAAACACCATATATTTT. The rearrangement uses TRBV6-5 and TRBJ1-3; D is possibly TRBD1 (5 bases). The CDR3 length is 15 residues. The V and J ends lost 2 bases and 2 bases respectively, with 10 bases between them. Per germline, CDR1 MNHEY and CDR2 SVGAGI.

The rearrangement joins TRBV28 to TRBJ2-1; the D gene is possibly TRBD2 (7 bases). This CDR3 is built from 14 residues. The V gene's germline CDR1 is MDHEN and CDR2 SYDVKM. Trimming left V 7 bases short and J 4 bases short, with 14 bases between. CDR3 coding DNA: TGTGCCAGCATAGGGGGAGGGCCATACAATGAGCAGTTCTTC. Protein: CASIGGGPYNEQFF.

The rearrangement links TRBV4-1 to TRBJ2-5, with 7 bases matching TRBD2. From germline, CDR1 is MGHRA and CDR2 YSYEKL. This CDR3 is 16 amino acids long. V was pared by 1 base and J by 5 bases, with 10 bases of the junction left unmatched. This CDR3 reads CASSQAGEWGGETQYF. The CDR3 nucleotides are TGCGCCAGCAGCCAAGCTGGGGAGTGGGGAGGGGAGACCCAGTACTTC.

V gene TRBV6-6 combines with J gene TRBJ2-2; 11 nucleotides align to TRBD2. The CDR3 is 15 residues long. The germline gives CDR1 MNHNY, CDR2 SVGAGI (reference sequence). J gave up 6 bases and V 6 bases, and 6 bases lay outside the gene matches. CDR3 protein: CASSLTSGSAGELFF. The CDR3, as DNA: TGTGCCAGCAGCCTTACTAGCGGGAGTGCCGGGGAGCTGTTTTTT.

J is TRBJ1-2 and V is TRBV30, with 8 bases matching TRBD1. After removal of 4 bases from V and 10 bases from J, the junction contained 11 bases not matched to a gene. Germline V CDR1 and CDR2: GTSNPN, SVGIG (reference sequence). This CDR3 has 13 amino acids. DNA for the CDR3: TGTGCCTGGACCCAAGGGACAGGTTCCTTCTACACCTTC. Its protein product is CAWTQGTGSFYTF. The full variable domain, its missing parts supplied by reference TRBV30 and TRBJ1-2, is SQTIHQWPATLVQPVGSPLSLECTVEGTSNPNLYWYRQAAGRGLQLLFYSVGIGQISSEVPQNLSASRPQDRQFILSSKKLLLSDSGFYLCAWTQGTGSFYTFGSGTRLTVV.

The rearrangement joins TRBV28 to TRBJ2-4; 7 bases are a match to TRBD1. CDR1 is MDHEN and CDR2 is SYDVKM in the germline V gene. The CDR3 runs to 14 residues. Trimming removed 3 bases from V and 1 base from J; junction bases left unmatched: 0. The CDR3, as DNA: TGTGCCAGCAGTTTGGACAGGGCCAAAAACATTCAGTACTTC. Translated, it gives CASSLDRAKNIQYF.

The V call is TRBV5-1, the J call TRBJ2-2, with D uncertain. V lost 5 bases to trimming and J lost 8 bases, with 19 bases between them. This CDR3 has 15 residues. CDR1 is SGHRS and CDR2 is YFSETQ in the germline V gene. Here the CDR3 DNA reads TGCGCCAGCAGGAGCCAGGTCGAGTTGGCGGGGGAGCTGTTTTTT. Translation: CASRSQVELAGELFF.